This T cell receptor (beta chain) was sequenced during a study of T-cell reconstitution after alpha-beta-depleted transplantation in children (dated by TCRdb to about 2016). In the study overall: The study quantitatively tracked T-cell immune reconstitution after TCRalphabeta/CD19-depleted allogeneic hematopoietic cell transplantation in children using TCR repertoire profiling. What the authors observed across the whole study: Over subsequent months, a decline in hyperexpanded clone frequencies was noted, and after one year, T-cell counts and TCRbeta diversity were mostly ascribed to newly produced T cells. In some patients, the high TCRbeta diversity seen at day 60 was put down to recipient T cells and intrathymic progenitors that had survived conditioning. The apparently early recovery of alphabetaT-cell counts about two months after transplant reportedly depended on only several hundred rapidly expanded clones that came from non-depleted graft cells.

Receptors were amplified or captured by PCR. The instrument given in TCRdb is Illumina HiSeq 2500. TCR libraries were prepared with molecular barcoding, using unique molecular identifiers to normalize TCRbeta repertoire quantification. TCRdb handled the public reads itself, with Q25 trimming in fastp and clone calling in MiXCR, and kept productive beta chains. Rows with a matching CDR3 protein are joined into one entry that keeps the most common DNA and genes. For this sample the table gives 100,000 or so distinct CDR3 sequences, of which about 22% were detected only once. The top ten clones comprise 20% to 25% of the sample. Turning to this clonotype: The antigen it recognizes is unknown. Base qualities are not at hand, and no much larger clone is one base apart.

Taken with the paper, the label for treatment or condition translates to: allogeneic hematopoietic cell transplantation with graft depleted of TCRalphabeta T cells and CD19 B cells. TCRalphabeta/CD19-depleted allogeneic hematopoietic cell grafts were given to the transplant recipients, all of whom were children. The receptor was isolated from a boy aged 2 to 10 with acute lymphoblastic leukemia, due to receive a stem cell transplant. The sequencing here drew on PBMCs, taken before TCRalphabeta/CD19-depleted stem cell transplant.

The CDR3 region has the sequence CASSHDPGGEQYF. The sequenced DNA is TGCGCCAGCAGCCATGACCCGGGAGGCGAGCAGTACTTC. The chain joins TRBV4-3 to TRBJ2-7, with TRBD2 matching 7 junction bases. Here V drops 3 bases and J drops 6 bases, and the junction holds 5 bases not matched to any gene. From a lookup of the germline V gene, CDR1 and CDR2 are LGHNA and YSLEER. The CDR3 goes from the cysteine to the phenylalanine over 13 residues. Only the CDR3 part of the read is kept: 39 bases, read in frame from the first base.